The clone carrying this T cell receptor (beta chain) was counted only a few times. What it recognizes is unknown. The data were taken from a study of T-cell reconstitution after alpha-beta-depleted transplantation in children. Trimming took 3 bases from V and 7 from J, leaving 7 bases between them. The CDR3 consists of 11 residues. A TCRbeta library incorporating unique molecular identifiers was prepared. TCRdb ran MiXCR on the PCR reads and lists one entry per CDR3 protein. This repertoire shows some 80,000 distinct CDR3 sequences, 15% to 20% found once; its top ten account for roughly half. Study-level points and caveats: Diversity and T-cell counts at one year after transplant derived mostly from new T cells. Expanded graft clones, several hundred of them, were reportedly the source of alpha-beta T cells about two months after transplant.

This clonotype was obtained from a male patient between 2 and 10 years old who had a stem cell transplant for acute lymphoblastic leukemia, so the T cells may come from the graft donor. V gene TRBV12-3 or TRBV12-4 combines with J gene TRBJ2-7; weak D call: TRBD2 (5 bases). This sample comprised PBMCs, mostly from graft donor cells, obtained 360 days after TCRalphabeta/CD19-depleted stem cell transplant. CDR3 sequence: CASSFRLEQYF. Here the CDR3 DNA reads TGTGCCAGCAGTTTTCGACTAGAGCAGTACTTC.